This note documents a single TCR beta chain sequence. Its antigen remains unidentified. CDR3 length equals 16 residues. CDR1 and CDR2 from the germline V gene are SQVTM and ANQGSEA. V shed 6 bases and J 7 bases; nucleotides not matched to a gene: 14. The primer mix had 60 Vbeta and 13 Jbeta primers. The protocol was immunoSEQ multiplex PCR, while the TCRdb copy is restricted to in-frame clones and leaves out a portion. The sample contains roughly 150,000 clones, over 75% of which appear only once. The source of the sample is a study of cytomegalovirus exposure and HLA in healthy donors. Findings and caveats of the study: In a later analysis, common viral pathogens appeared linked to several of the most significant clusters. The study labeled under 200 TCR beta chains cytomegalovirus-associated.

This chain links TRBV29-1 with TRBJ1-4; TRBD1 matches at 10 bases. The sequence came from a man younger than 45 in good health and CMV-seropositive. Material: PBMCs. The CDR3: CSVSNRGQGISEKLFF. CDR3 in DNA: TGCAGCGTCTCCAACAGGGGACAGGGGATAAGTGAAAAACTGTTTTTT.